This T cell receptor (beta chain) came from a study of Graves' ophthalmopathy and Graves' hyperthyroidism. Study overall: Peripheral blood samples were taken at initial diagnosis, before any treatment. Notes on the study in general: Most expanded clonotypes in thyroid above 0.001 frequency also showed up in blood.

CDR1 MGHDK and CDR2 SYGVNS come from the germline V gene. The length of the CDR3 is 12 residues. Trimming left V 6 bases short and J 6 bases short, with 11 bases between. Amplification targeted the TCR beta CDR3 regions, with RNA transcripts as the source material. The authors performed first-round RT-PCR with HTBI primers and then a second-round multiplex PCR. A single record per CDR3 protein comes from TCRdb applying MiXCR to the multiplex PCR reads. The repertoire holds a few hundred thousand distinct CDR3 sequences, with 15% to 17% as singletons. The sample holds many counts of this clonotype. Its antigen is unidentified. Hyperthyroidism patients were newly diagnosed, ill under 2 months, and aged 18 to 65 years. A 10 ml volume of fresh peripheral blood provided the PBMCs.

The V call is TRBV25-1, the J call TRBJ1-2, with D maybe TRBD1 (5 bases). The sequence came from a woman in her late teens or twenties with stable Graves' hyperthyroidism. The sample was peripheral blood. As DNA, the CDR3 is TGTGCCAGCAGCGGGGGGATCCATGGCTACACCTTC. Translated: CASSGGIHGYTF.